Reported below is one T cell receptor (beta chain). Its antigen is currently unknown. The data belong to a study of graft-versus-host responses after intestinal transplantation. Across the whole study: Induction using anti-thymocyte globulin, followed by tacrolimus and steroids for about three years, was given to all recipients. General study points: Some patients had graft-donor T cell macrochimerism, and their allografts showed high graft-versus-host to host-versus-graft clonal ratios. Early HvG declines after transplant were associated with peak circulating GvH clone levels.

Generated by immunoSEQ multiplex PCR, the TCRdb table keeps only in-frame clones and is missing some. This sample has 60,000 to 75,000 clones, with around 92% found just once. With V trimmed by 3 bases and J by 0 bases, 15 bases remained unmatched. The CDR3 totals 18 residues. Looked up from germline, CDR1 is SGHRS and CDR2 is YFSETQ. Sequenced material: unstimulated CD8+ T cells sorted from spleen or lymph node cells, taken before intestinal transplant. The chain joins TRBV5-1 to TRBJ2-7, with 7 bases lining up with TRBD2. This TCR was sampled from a human donor who received an intestinal transplant. The CDR3 sequence is CASSSTTRDGGYSYEQYF. The CDR3 coding sequence is TGCGCCAGCAGCTCGACAACTAGAGACGGGGGGTACTCCTACGAGCAGTACTTC. The full variable domain, in which reference TRBV5-1 and TRBJ2-7 provide the parts outside the CDR3, is KAGVTQTPRYLIKTRGQQVTLSCSPISGHRSVSWYQQTPGQGLQFLFEYFSETQRNKGNFPGRFSGRQFSNSRSEMNVSTLELGDSALYLCASSSTTRDGGYSYEQYFGPGTRLTVT.